The clone carrying this T cell receptor (beta chain) was observed many times. The antigen remains undetermined. The sample is drawn from a study of T-cell memory formation after mild COVID-19. Study-wide points: Within pre-infection memory, some responding clones were found, suggesting cross-reactive memory joined.

The V and J ends lost 3 bases and 8 bases, in that order; junction bases with no gene match: 12. Germline V CDR1 and CDR2: KGHSH, LQKENI. CDR3 length: 15 amino acids. TCRdb independently ran MiXCR on the 5' RACE reads; one entry per CDR3 protein. Of 300,000 to 350,000 distinct CDR3 sequences in the sample, over 10% were seen once. The V call is TRBV18, the J call TRBJ1-1, with 7 bases lining up with TRBD1. Sequenced material: PBMCs or a T cell subset sorted from them (not recorded which). The TCR originated in a man younger than 35 who had mild COVID-19 (a few samples of this study predate the infection). Cell type and time point are not known. CDR3 nucleotide sequence: TGTGCCAGCTCACCCACCGGGACAGCGTTCGGGGAAGCTTTCTTT. It is translated as CASSPTGTAFGEAFF.